What follows are 11 T cell receptor beta chains derived from one specimen sequenced in a study of shared clonotypes between healthy human individuals (dated by TCRdb to the early 2020s). Libraries were prepared through the immunoSEQ multiplex PCR assay. TCRdb mirrors the immuneACCESS table, restricted to in-frame sequences. Some clones are absent from its copies; in checked studies, under half trace to an unresolved V gene, and the reason for the others is unknown. Within this sample are hundreds of thousands of clones, with roughly 98% of them counted one time only. The ten biggest clones cover 0.25% to 0.35% of the sample. CD8 naive samples consisted of CD45RO-negative cells that were positively selected for CCR7, yielding a CD45RA+CCR7+ population without TemRA cells. Sequencing was done on a sample of naive CD8+ T cells sorted from blood. The meaning of the sample's cell subset or site label: CD45RA+CCR7+. The receptors were gathered from a man aged 25 to 40 in good health.

Of note for this clone: The same CDR3 arises from other DNA sequences in this sample as well. This chain joins TRBV27 and TRBJ2-2; D may be TRBD1 (6 bases). The germline V gene has CDR1 MNHEY and CDR2 SMNVEV (reference sequence). Trimming removed 6 bases from V and 2 bases from J, with 7 bases in between. The CDR3 consists of 13 residues. CDR3 sequence reads: CASRGGNTGELFF. Here the CDR3 DNA reads TGTGCCAGCAGAGGGGGAAACACCGGGGAGCTGTTTTTT.

The chain carries TRBV7-2 and TRBJ1-2; 7 bases are a match to TRBD1. V lost 5 bases, J lost 4 bases, and 7 bases stayed unmatched. The CDR3 is made up of 14 amino acids. Germline CDR1 is SGHTA and CDR2 is FQGNSA. DNA of the CDR3: TGTGCCAGCAGCCGTACAGGGGACAGCTATGGCTACACCTTC. Amino acids: CASSRTGDSYGYTF. Complete variable domain (other parts from reference TRBV7-2 and TRBJ1-2): GAGVSQSPSNKVTEKGKDVELRCDPISGHTALYWYRQSLGQGLEFLIYFQGNSAPDKSGLPSDRFSAERTGGSVSTLTIQRTQQEDSAVYLCASSRTGDSYGYTFGSGTRLTVV.

The J gene is TRBJ2-7, the V gene TRBV9; 7 bases map to TRBD2. The CDR3 length is 14 residues. The junction had 5 bases not matched to a gene; V was cut back by 0 bases and J by 5 bases. From germline, CDR1 is SGDLS and CDR2 YYNGEE. The chain's CDR3 is CASSVEGLADEQYF. The CDR3 nucleotides read TGTGCCAGCAGCGTAGAAGGTCTAGCGGACGAGCAGTACTTC.

V is TRBV5-1 and J is TRBJ2-7; no firm D call. V was clipped by 6 bases and J by 0 bases, with 7 bases between them. CDR3 size: 12 residues. Germline-derived CDR1 and CDR2 are SGHRS and YFSETQ. CDR3 DNA sequence: TGCGCCAGCACGGCCAACTCCTACGAGCAGTACTTC. This codes for CASTANSYEQYF.

This rearrangement joins TRBV29-1 to TRBJ2-1, with a tentative D call TRBD1 (6 bases). CDR3 length: 14 amino acids. The V end lost 7 bases, the J end lost 2 bases, and 15 bases lay between the germline ends. Germline values: CDR1 SQVTM, CDR2 ANQGSEA. CDR3: CSGGLSGTYNEQFF. The CDR3 DNA reads as TGCAGCGGGGGGCTGTCGGGGACCTACAATGAGCAGTTCTTC.

The chain has TRBV11-2 and TRBJ2-1, with D possibly being TRBD2 (6 bases). The CDR3 loop spans 14 amino acids. Germline assignment: CDR1 SGHAT and CDR2 FQNNGV. V was shortened by 3 bases and J by 5 bases, with 11 bases between the two germline ends. CDR3 nucleotides: TGTGCCAGCAGCTTGAGGGGACTGCACAATGAGCAGTTCTTC. Encoded protein: CASSLRGLHNEQFF.

V is TRBV6-5 and J is TRBJ2-1; weak D call: TRBD2 (6 bases). There are 15 residues in the CDR3. Germline CDR1 MNHEY, CDR2 SVGAGI. V lost 0 bases to trimming and J lost 3 bases, with 9 bases between them. CDR3 DNA: TGTGCCAGCAGTTACTCACGGGAGAGCTACAATGAGCAGTTCTTC. Amino acid sequence: CASSYSRESYNEQFF.

This rearrangement joins TRBV5-4 to TRBJ2-2, with a weak D call TRBD1 (6 bases). The germline CDR1 and CDR2 sequences are SGHNT and YYREEE (reference sequence). This CDR3 comprises 15 residues. Trimming took 0 bases from V and 7 from J, leaving 13 bases between them. This CDR3 is CASSLVGAHHGELFF. In DNA form, the CDR3 reads TGTGCCAGCAGCTTGGTGGGGGCGCACCACGGGGAGCTGTTTTTT.

CDR3 in amino acids: CASWVAGATYNEQFF. For the CDR3, the DNA is TGCGCCAGCTGGGTAGCGGGAGCTACCTACAATGAGCAGTTCTTC. This chain joins TRBV5-1 and TRBJ2-1; 9 bases align to TRBD2. Germline CDR1 SGHRS, CDR2 YFSETQ. J gave up 2 bases and V 7 bases, and 7 bases lay outside the gene matches. The CDR3 has 15 amino acids.

The rearrangement links TRBV9 to TRBJ2-7; D is unresolved. The CDR3 loop spans 13 amino acids. CDR1 is SGDLS, CDR2 YYNGEE, per germline. V lost 4 bases to trimming and J lost 1 base, with 9 bases between them. CDR3 in amino acids: CASSPGQSYEQYF. For the CDR3, the DNA is TGTGCCAGCAGCCCCGGGCAATCCTACGAGCAGTACTTC.

The rearrangement joins TRBV27 to TRBJ2-3, with a tentative D call TRBD1 (6 bases). This CDR3 has 13 residues. V lost 7 bases, J lost 1 base, and 9 bases lay in between. CDR1 is MNHEY, CDR2 SMNVEV, per germline (reference sequence). CDR3 bases: TGTGCCAGCAACAACAGGGGCACAGATACGCAGTATTTT. Translated: CASNNRGTDTQYF.